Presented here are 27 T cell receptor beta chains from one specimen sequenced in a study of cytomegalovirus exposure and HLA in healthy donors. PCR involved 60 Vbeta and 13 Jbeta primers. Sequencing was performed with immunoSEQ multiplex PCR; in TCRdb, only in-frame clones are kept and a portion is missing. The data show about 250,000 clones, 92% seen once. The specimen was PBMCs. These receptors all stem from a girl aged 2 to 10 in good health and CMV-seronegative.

The CDR3 protein is CSVEDGAVTTPEAFF. CDR3 in DNA: TGCAGCGTTGAAGATGGAGCAGTGACGACGCCCGAAGCTTTCTTT. The chain joins TRBV29-1 to TRBJ1-1; D unresolved. The germline CDR1 and CDR2 sequences are SQVTM and ANQGSEA. The V end was cut by 0 bases, the J end by 8 bases, with 19 bases between. The CDR3 spans 15 residues. Together with reference TRBV29-1 and TRBJ1-1, the CDR3 gives the full variable domain: SAVISQKPSRDICQRGTSLTIQCQVDSQVTMMFWYRQQPGQSLTLIATANQGSEATYESGFVIDKFPISRPNLTFSTLTVSNMSPEDSSIYLCSVEDGAVTTPEAFFGQGTRLTVV.

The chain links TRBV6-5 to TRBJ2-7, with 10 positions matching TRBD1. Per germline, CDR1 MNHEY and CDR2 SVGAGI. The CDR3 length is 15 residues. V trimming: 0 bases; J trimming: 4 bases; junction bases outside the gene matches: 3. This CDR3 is CASSYSGTGVYEQYF. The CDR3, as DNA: TGTGCCAGCAGTTACTCCGGGACAGGGGTTTACGAGCAGTACTTC.

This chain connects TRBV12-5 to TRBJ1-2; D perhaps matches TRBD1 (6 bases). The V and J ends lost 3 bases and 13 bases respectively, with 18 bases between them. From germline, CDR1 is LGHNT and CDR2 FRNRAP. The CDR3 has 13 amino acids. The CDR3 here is CASGLVSGQVSTF. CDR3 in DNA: TGTGCTAGTGGTTTAGTGTCGGGACAAGTTTCCACCTTC. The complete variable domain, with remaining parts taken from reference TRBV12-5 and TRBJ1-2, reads DARVTQTPRHKVTEMGQEVTMRCQPILGHNTVFWYRQTMMQGLELLAYFRNRAPLDDSGMPKDRFSAEMPDATLATLKIQPSEPRDSAVYFCASGLVSGQVSTFGSGTRLTVV.

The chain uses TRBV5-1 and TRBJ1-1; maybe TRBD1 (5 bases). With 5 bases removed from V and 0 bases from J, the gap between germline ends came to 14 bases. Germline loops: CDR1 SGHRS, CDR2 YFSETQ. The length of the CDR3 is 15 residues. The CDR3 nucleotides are TGCGCCAGCAGATCGTCGGGGGTTGTGAACACTGAAGCTTTCTTT. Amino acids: CASRSSGVVNTEAFF.

The DNA of the CDR3 is TGTGCCAGCAGCCTGATTGGACAGGGGGGCTATGGCTACACCTTC. This translates into CASSLIGQGGYGYTF. The chain links TRBV7-8 to TRBJ1-2; 10 bases are shared with TRBD1. This CDR3 has 15 amino acids. With 5 bases clipped from V and 4 bases from J, the junction kept 7 bases outside the gene matches. The germline V gene encodes CDR1 SGHVS and CDR2 FQNEAQ.

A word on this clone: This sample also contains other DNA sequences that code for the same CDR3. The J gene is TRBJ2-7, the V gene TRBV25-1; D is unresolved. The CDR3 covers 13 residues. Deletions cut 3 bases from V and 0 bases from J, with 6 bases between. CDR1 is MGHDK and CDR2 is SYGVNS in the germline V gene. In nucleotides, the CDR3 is TGTGCCAGCAGTGATCATAGCTCCTACGAGCAGTACTTC. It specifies CASSDHSSYEQYF.

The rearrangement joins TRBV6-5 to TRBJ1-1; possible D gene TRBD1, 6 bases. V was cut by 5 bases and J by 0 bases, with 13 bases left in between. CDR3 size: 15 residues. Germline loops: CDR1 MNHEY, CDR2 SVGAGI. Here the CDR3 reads CASSRPQGMNTEAFF. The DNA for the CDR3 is TGTGCCAGCAGTCGGCCACAGGGAATGAACACTGAAGCTTTCTTT.

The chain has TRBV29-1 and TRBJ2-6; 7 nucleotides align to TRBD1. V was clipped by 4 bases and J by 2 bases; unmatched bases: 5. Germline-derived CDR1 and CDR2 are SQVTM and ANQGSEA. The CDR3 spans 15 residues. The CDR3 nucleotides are TGCAGCGTTGTTCAGGGGGTAGCTGGGGCCAACGTCCTGACTTTC. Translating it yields CSVVQGVAGANVLTF. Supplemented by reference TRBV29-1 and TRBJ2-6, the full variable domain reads SAVISQKPSRDICQRGTSLTIQCQVDSQVTMMFWYRQQPGQSLTLIATANQGSEATYESGFVIDKFPISRPNLTFSTLTVSNMSPEDSSIYLCSVVQGVAGANVLTFGAGSRLTVL.

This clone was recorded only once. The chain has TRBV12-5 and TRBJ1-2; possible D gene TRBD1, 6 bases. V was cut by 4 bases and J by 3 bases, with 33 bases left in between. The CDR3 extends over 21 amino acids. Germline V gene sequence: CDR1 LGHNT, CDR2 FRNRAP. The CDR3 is CASGSSVVNPDSHSSDYGYTF. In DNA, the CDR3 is TGTGCTAGTGGTTCCTCTGTGGTTAACCCGGACAGTCATTCAAGTGACTATGGCTACACCTTC.

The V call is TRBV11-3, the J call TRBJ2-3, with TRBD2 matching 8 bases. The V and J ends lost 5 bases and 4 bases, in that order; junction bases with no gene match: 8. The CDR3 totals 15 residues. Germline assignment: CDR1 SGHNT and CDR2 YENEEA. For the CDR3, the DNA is TGTGCCAGCAGCCTTCGGGGGGGAGAGGCAGATACGCAGTATTTT. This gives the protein CASSLRGGEADTQYF.

CDR3 sequence (DNA): TGTGCCAGCAGTTATGACAGGGCTCGAGAGACCCAGTACTTC. Translating it yields CASSYDRARETQYF. V is TRBV27 and J is TRBJ2-5; 7 nucleotides align to TRBD1. V lost 4 bases and J lost 4; bases outside the gene matches: 6. CDR3 length: 14 amino acids. Germline CDR1 reads MNHEY; CDR2 reads SMNVEV (reference sequence).

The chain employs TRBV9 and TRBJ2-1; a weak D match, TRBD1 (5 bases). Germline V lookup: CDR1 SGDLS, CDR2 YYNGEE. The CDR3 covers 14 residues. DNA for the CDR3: TGTGCGGGGCAAACAAGAAGCTCCTACAATGAGCAGTTCTTC. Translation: CAGQTRSSYNEQFF.

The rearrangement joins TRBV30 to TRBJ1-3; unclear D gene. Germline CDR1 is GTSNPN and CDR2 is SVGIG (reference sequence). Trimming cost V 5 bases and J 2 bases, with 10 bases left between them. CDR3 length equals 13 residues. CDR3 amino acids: CAWSVLAGNTIYF. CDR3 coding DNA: TGTGCCTGGTCAGTCCTAGCTGGAAACACCATATATTTT.

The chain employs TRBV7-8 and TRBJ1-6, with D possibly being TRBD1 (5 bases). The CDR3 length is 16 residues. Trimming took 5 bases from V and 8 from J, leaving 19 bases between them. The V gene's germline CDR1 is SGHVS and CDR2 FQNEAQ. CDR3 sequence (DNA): TGTGCCAGCAGCGACCGATCCGGGGGGTCGGATTCACCCCTCCACTTT. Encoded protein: CASSDRSGGSDSPLHF.

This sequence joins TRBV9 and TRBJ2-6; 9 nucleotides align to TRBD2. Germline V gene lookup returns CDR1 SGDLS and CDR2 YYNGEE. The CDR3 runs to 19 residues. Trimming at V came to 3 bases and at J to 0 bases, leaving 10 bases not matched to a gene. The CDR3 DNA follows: TGTGCCAGCAGCGCCCCTTCGGGACTAGCATCCTCTGGGGCCAACGTCCTGACTTTC. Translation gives CASSAPSGLASSGANVLTF.

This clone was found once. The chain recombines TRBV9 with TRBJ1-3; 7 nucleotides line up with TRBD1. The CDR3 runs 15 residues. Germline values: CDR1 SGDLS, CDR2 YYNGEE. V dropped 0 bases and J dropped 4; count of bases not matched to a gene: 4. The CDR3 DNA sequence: TGTGCCAGCAGCGTAGTTGGGACAGCAGGAAACACCATATATTTT. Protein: CASSVVGTAGNTIYF.

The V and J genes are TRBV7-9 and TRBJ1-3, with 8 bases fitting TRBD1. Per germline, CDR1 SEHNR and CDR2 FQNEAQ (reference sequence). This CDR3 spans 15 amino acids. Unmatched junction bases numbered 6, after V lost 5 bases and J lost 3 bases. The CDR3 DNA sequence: TGTGCCAGCAGCCCCGGACAGGGAGGTGGAAACACCATATATTTT. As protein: CASSPGQGGGNTIYF. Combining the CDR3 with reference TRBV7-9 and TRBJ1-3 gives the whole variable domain DTGVSQNPRHKITKRGQNVTFRCDPISEHNRLYWYRQTLGQGPEFLTYFQNEAQLEKSRLLSDRFSAERPKGSFSTLEIQRTEQGDSAMYLCASSPGQGGGNTIYFGEGSWLTVV.

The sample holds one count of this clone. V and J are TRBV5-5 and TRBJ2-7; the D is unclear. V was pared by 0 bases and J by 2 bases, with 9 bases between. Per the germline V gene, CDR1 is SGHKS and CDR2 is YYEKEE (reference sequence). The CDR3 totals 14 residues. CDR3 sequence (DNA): TGTGCCAGCAGCTTGGAGTACAGAGCCTACGAGCAGTACTTC. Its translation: CASSLEYRAYEQYF.

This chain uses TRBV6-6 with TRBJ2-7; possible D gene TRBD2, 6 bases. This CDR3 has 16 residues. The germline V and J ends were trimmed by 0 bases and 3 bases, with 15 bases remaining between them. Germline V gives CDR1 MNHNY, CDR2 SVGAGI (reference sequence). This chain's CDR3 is CASSYSNGGIFYEQYF. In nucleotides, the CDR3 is TGTGCCAGCAGTTACTCGAACGGAGGGATCTTCTACGAGCAGTACTTC.

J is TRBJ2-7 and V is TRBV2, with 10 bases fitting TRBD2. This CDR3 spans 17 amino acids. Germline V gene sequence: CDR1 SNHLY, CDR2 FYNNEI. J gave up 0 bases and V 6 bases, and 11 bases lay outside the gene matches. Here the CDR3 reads CASSEILGLAASYEQYF. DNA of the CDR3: TGTGCCAGCAGCGAAATCCTTGGACTAGCGGCCTCCTACGAGCAGTACTTC.

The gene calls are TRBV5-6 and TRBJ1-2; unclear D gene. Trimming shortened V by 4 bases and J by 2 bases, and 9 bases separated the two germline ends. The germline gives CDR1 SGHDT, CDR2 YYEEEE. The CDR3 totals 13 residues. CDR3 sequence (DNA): TGTGCCAGCAGCGTAACACCGAACTATGGCTACACCTTC. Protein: CASSVTPNYGYTF.

Here the CDR3 reads CASTLWGGLSSPLHF. The CDR3 nucleotides read TGTGCCAGCACCCTCTGGGGGGGGCTGAGTTCACCCCTCCACTTT. This chain connects TRBV5-6 to TRBJ1-6; D is possibly TRBD1 (6 bases). Per germline, CDR1 SGHDT and CDR2 YYEEEE. V gave up 6 bases and J gave up 9 bases, with 19 bases separating them. The CDR3 is made up of 15 amino acids. Full variable domain (rest looked up from reference TRBV5-6 and TRBJ1-6): DAGVTQSPTHLIKTRGQQVTLRCSPKSGHDTVSWYQQALGQGPQFIFQYYEEEERQRGNFPDRFSGHQFPNYSSELNVNALLLGDSALYLCASTLWGGLSSPLHFGNGTRLTVT.

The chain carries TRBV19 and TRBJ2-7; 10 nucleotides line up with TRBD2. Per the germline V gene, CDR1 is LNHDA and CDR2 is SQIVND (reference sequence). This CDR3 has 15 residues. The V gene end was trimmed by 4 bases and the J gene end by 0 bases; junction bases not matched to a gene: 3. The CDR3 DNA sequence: TGTGCCAGTAGTACAGCGGGGGGGCCCTCCTACGAGCAGTACTTC. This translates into CASSTAGGPSYEQYF.

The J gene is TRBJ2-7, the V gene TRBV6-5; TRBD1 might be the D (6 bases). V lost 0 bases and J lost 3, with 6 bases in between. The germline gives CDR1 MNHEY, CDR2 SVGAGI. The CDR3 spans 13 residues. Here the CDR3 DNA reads TGTGCCAGCAGTTACTCGGACAGCTACGAGCAGTACTTC. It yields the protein CASSYSDSYEQYF.

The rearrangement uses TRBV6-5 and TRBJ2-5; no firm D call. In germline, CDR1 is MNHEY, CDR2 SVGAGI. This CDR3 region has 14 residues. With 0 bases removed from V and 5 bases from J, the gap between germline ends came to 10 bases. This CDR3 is CASSYSLVTETQYF. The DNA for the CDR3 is TGTGCCAGCAGTTACTCTCTAGTAACGGAGACCCAGTACTTC.

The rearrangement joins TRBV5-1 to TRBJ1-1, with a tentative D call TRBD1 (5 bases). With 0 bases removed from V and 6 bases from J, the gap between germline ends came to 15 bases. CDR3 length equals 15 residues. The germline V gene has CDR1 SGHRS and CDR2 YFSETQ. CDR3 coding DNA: TGCGCCAGCAGCTTGGACGGCGGGGGAATAGCTGAAGCTTTCTTT. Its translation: CASSLDGGGIAEAFF.

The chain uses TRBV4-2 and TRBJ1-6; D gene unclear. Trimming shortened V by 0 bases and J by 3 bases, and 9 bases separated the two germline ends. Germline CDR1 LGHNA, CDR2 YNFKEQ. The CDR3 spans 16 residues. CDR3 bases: TGTGCCAGCAGCCAAGAGCTAAGTGACTATAATTCACCCCTCCACTTT. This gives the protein CASSQELSDYNSPLHF.